The 18 T cell receptor beta chains presented below share a single source sample, sequenced in a study of T-cell memory formation after mild COVID-19. One entry per CDR3 protein, called by TCRdb with MiXCR from the 5' RACE reads. The sample contains 200,000 or so distinct CDR3 sequences, 9% to 10% of which appear only once. Sequencing input: PBMCs or a T cell subset sorted from them (not recorded which). These receptors were collected from a young man who had mild COVID-19 (a few samples of this study predate the infection). Cell type and time point are not known.

This clonotype was picked up many times. The chain employs TRBV4-2 and TRBJ2-3; D ambiguous. The V and J ends lost 6 bases and 8 bases respectively, with 18 bases between them. Looked up from germline, CDR1 is LGHNA and CDR2 is YNFKEQ. The CDR3 runs 14 residues. The CDR3 region is CASSPNRGPATQYF. The CDR3 DNA reads TGTGCCAGCAGTCCTAACCGTGGACCCGCTACGCAGTATTTT.

This clonotype was detected many times. V is TRBV4-1 and J is TRBJ1-5; 10 bases line up with TRBD1. The CDR3 consists of 16 residues. The V segment lost 3 bases and the J segment 4 bases; nucleotides outside the gene matches: 6. CDR1 is MGHRA and CDR2 is YSYEKL in the germline V gene. The CDR3 region is CASSHKGQGRNQPQHF. The CDR3 DNA reads as TGCGCCAGCAGCCATAAGGGACAGGGGAGGAATCAGCCCCAGCATTTT.

The rearrangement joins TRBV5-1 to TRBJ2-2; weak D call: TRBD2 (6 bases). The V end was cut by 8 bases, the J end by 5 bases, with 16 bases between. Germline V gene data show CDR1 as SGHRS and CDR2 as YFSETQ. This CDR3 is 14 amino acids long. The CDR3 loop reads CASTRGTRTGELFF. The CDR3 DNA reads TGCGCCAGTACCCGGGGGACTCGAACCGGGGAGCTGTTTTTT.

The V and J genes are TRBV4-1 and TRBJ2-2; the match to TRBD1 covers 7 bases. The CDR3 extends over 16 amino acids. V trimming: 4 bases; J trimming: 5 bases; junction bases outside the gene matches: 10. From germline, CDR1 is MGHRA and CDR2 YSYEKL. Here the CDR3 DNA reads TGCGCCAGCAGCCTGACAGGGCCGGTGGTGACCGGGGAGCTGTTTTTT. Its translation is CASSLTGPVVTGELFF.

This clonotype was counted only a few times. This chain uses TRBV6-1 with TRBJ1-1; the D gene is possibly TRBD1 (6 bases). Trimming took off 6 bases at V and 1 base at J, with 9 bases between the two ends. Looked up from germline, CDR1 is MNHNS and CDR2 is SASEGT. The CDR3 has 13 amino acids. The CDR3, as DNA: TGTGCCAGCAGCGAGACAGGGAACACTGAAGCTTTCTTT. Amino acid sequence: CASSETGNTEAFF.

This chain connects TRBV3-1 to TRBJ2-1; perhaps TRBD1 as D (5 bases). V was shortened by 7 bases and J by 8 bases, with 15 bases between the two germline ends. Per germline, CDR1 LGHDT and CDR2 YNNKEL (reference sequence). The CDR3 consists of 13 residues. The CDR3 coding sequence is TGTGCCAGCAAGGGGCAGGGAAGGGATGAGCAGTTCTTC. Its translation is CASKGQGRDEQFF.

The CDR3 region has the DNA TGCGCCAGCAGCTATGCTGGCGTGAACACTGAAGCTTTCTTT. It specifies CASSYAGVNTEAFF. The chain couples TRBV5-1 to TRBJ1-1; no reliable D call. The CDR3 totals 14 residues. V was cut by 3 bases and J by 0 bases, with 9 bases left in between. Germline CDR1 reads SGHRS; CDR2 reads YFSETQ.

This clonotype has just a few counts. V and J are TRBV29-1 and TRBJ2-2; TRBD1 matches at 10 bases. Germline V gene data show CDR1 as SQVTM and CDR2 as ANQGSEA. The CDR3 runs 14 residues. The ends lost 4 bases at V and 7 bases at J; junction bases unmatched: 6. The CDR3 region is CSVGDRGSGGELFF. In DNA form, the CDR3 reads TGCAGCGTTGGGGACAGGGGTTCAGGCGGGGAGCTGTTTTTT.

The chain recombines TRBV5-4 with TRBJ1-1; a weak D match, TRBD1 (6 bases). The CDR3 has 16 amino acids. Per the germline V gene, CDR1 is SGHNT and CDR2 is YYREEE (reference sequence). Trimming shortened V by 4 bases and J by 0 bases, and 16 bases separated the two germline ends. Here the CDR3 reads CASSPGGAAMNTEAFF. CDR3 bases: TGTGCCAGCAGCCCTGGGGGGGCCGCGATGAACACTGAAGCTTTCTTT.

This clonotype has more than one count but fewer than ten. The chain has TRBV11-2 and TRBJ2-5, with unresolved D. Between the trimmed V and J ends, which lost 3 bases and 6 bases, there was a span of 11 bases. CDR3 length equals 13 residues. Per germline, CDR1 SGHAT and CDR2 FQNNGV. CDR3 region: CASSFGVVKTQYF. The CDR3 bases are TGTGCCAGCAGCTTCGGCGTTGTGAAGACCCAGTACTTC.

The chain couples TRBV25-1 to TRBJ2-1; D is possibly TRBD1 (5 bases). Germline values: CDR1 MGHDK, CDR2 SYGVNS. This CDR3 is built from 12 residues. The V gene lost 7 bases and the J gene lost 4 bases, with 8 bases spanning the gap. The CDR3 loop is CASTQGYNEQFF. CDR3 DNA: TGTGCCAGCACGCAGGGTTACAATGAGCAGTTCTTC.

This clonotype was counted between two and nine times. This rearrangement joins TRBV4-3 to TRBJ2-2, with D perhaps matching TRBD1 (6 bases). Trimming removed 1 base at V and 6 bases at J, with 15 bases between. This CDR3 has 16 amino acids. Germline CDR1 reads LGHNA; CDR2 reads YSLEER. The CDR3 DNA sequence: TGCGCCAGCAGCCAAGGTTCCGCAGGGGAAGCCGGGGAGCTGTTTTTT. Translated, it gives CASSQGSAGEAGELFF.

The V and J genes are TRBV20-1 and TRBJ2-2; no definite D call. V was pared by 6 bases and J by 1 base, with 6 bases between. Germline V gene lookup returns CDR1 DFQATT and CDR2 SNEGSKA (reference sequence). The CDR3 sequence is 12 residues long. The CDR3 DNA follows: TGCAGTGCGGCAAAGAACACCGGGGAGCTGTTTTTT. Translating gives CSAAKNTGELFF.

V and J are TRBV5-1 and TRBJ2-7; perhaps TRBD2 as D (5 bases). The CDR3 is 14 residues long. The germline CDR1 and CDR2 sequences are SGHRS and YFSETQ. Trimming pared 5 bases from V and 1 base from J, leaving 13 bases between. This CDR3 reads CASRDGGFSYEQYF. CDR3 sequence (DNA): TGCGCCAGCAGGGACGGAGGTTTTTCCTACGAGCAGTACTTC.

This clonotype was counted between two and nine times. V gene TRBV6-5 combines with J gene TRBJ1-2; 8 nucleotides match TRBD1. V shed 5 bases and J 7 bases; nucleotides not matched to a gene: 9. Germline assignment: CDR1 MNHEY and CDR2 SVGAGI. The CDR3 totals 14 residues. The CDR3 DNA reads TGTGCCAGCAGTCCACAACTGGACAGGGCTGGCTACACCTTC. Residues: CASSPQLDRAGYTF.

The gene calls are TRBV20-1 and TRBJ2-5; no firm D call. The CDR3 spans 14 residues. Trimming left V 6 bases short and J 4 bases short, with 18 bases between. CDR1 DFQATT and CDR2 SNEGSKA come from the germline V gene (reference sequence). The CDR3 coding sequence is TGCAGTGCCGTACGAAATAGGGCCTCAGAGACCCAGTACTTC. It encodes CSAVRNRASETQYF.

V gene TRBV7-2 combines with J gene TRBJ1-6; tentative D call: TRBD1 (6 bases). Trimming took off 4 bases at V and 10 bases at J, with 8 bases between the two ends. Germline V gene sequence: CDR1 SGHTA, CDR2 FQGNSA. The CDR3 has 12 residues. The CDR3 nucleotides read TGTGCCAGCAGCTCACAGGGATCACCCCTCCACTTT. Translation gives CASSSQGSPLHF.

The V call is TRBV29-1, the J call TRBJ1-1; weak D call: TRBD1 (5 bases). V dropped 5 bases and J dropped 1 base, with 8 bases sitting between them. The CDR3 consists of 12 residues. Germline lookup yields CDR1 SQVTM and CDR2 ANQGSEA. CDR3 bases: TGCAGCGTTACAGGACAGAACACTGAAGCTTTCTTT. This translates into CSVTGQNTEAFF.